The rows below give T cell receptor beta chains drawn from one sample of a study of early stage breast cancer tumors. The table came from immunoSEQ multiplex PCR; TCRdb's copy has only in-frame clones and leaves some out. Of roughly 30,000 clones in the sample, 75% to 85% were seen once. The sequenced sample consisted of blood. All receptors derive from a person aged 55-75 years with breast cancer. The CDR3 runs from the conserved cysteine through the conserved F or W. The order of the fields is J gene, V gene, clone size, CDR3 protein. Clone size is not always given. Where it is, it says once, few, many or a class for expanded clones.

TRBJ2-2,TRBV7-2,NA,CASSLEKGRYTGELFF
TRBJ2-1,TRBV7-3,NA,CASSFAASGSQEQFF
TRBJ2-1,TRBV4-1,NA,CASSQETGTSGSIEQFF
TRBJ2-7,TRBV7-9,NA,CASSPAGVSEQYF
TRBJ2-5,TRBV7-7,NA,CASSPSGGQETQYF
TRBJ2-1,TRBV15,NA,CATSSSFGGEVYNEQFF
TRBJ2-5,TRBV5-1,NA,CASRESPSAETQYF
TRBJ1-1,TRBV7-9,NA,CASSHYPPTEAFF
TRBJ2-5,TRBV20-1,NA,CSASGEETQYF
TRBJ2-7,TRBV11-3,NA,CASSYHENRQGYQYEQYF
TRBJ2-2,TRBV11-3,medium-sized,CASSLRGGEKTGELFF
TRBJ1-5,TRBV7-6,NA,CASSLGSQGLQPQHF
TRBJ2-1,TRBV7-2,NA,CASTSGGTASYNEQFF
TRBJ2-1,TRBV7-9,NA,CASSTLRRGDNEQFF
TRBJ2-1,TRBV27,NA,CATAVITSGKGEQFF
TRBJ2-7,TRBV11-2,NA,CASSLSGAGGDEQYF
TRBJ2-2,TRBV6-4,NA,CASSESGRAATGELFF
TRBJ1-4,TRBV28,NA,CATKTLKEEKLFF
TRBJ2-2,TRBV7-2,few,CASSLNGGTGSSGELFF
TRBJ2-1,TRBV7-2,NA,CASSSLGGAGTYNEQFF
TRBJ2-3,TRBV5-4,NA,CASSLEAGEGTDTQYF
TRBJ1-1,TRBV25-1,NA,CASSGNRGGNTEAFF
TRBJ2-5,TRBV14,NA,CASSQGSGGTQYF
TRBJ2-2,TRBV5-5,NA,CASSSMTSGRLDGELFF
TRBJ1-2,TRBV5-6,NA,CASSLGDRGNF
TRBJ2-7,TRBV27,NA,CASSFDGNEQYF
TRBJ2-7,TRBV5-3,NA,CARSCHRGCSSYEQYF
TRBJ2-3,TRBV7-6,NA,CASSPGRDTQYF
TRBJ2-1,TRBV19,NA,CASSPLRSWSSYNEQFF
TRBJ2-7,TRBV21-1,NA,CASSNPPGSGRWYEQYF
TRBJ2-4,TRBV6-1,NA,CASSVPGGRLAKNIQYF
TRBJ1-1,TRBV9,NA,CASSVAVMNTEAFF
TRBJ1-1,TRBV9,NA,CASRQGLNTEAFF
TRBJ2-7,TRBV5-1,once,CASSRTGLAGGYEQYF
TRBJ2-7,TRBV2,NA,CASTPAARLEQYF
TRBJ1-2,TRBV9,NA,CASSVSGGLGTDYGYTF
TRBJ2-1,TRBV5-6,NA,CASSKLWDLTYNEQFF
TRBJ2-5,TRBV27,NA,CATPHEETQYF
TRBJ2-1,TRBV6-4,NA,CASSAGTGLYNEQFF
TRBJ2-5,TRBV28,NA,CASSDKEGTIQETQYF